This T cell receptor beta chain was obtained from a study of identical twins. The CDR3 spans 16 residues. CDR1 and CDR2 from the germline V gene are ENHRY and SYGVKD. V lost 3 bases, J lost 0 bases, and 3 bases stayed unmatched. TCRdb reprocessed the 5' RACE reads via MiXCR and lists one record per CDR3 protein. The sample holds some 1,700,000 distinct CDR3 sequences; under 35% are singletons and the top ten take about 0.3%. The sequence came from a newborn girl in good health. Sequences were obtained from cord blood. The chain couples TRBV10-3 to TRBJ2-4; 9 bases are shared with TRBD1. This CDR3 reads CAISEGTGLAKNIQYF. The CDR3 region has the DNA TGTGCCATCAGTGAAGGGACAGGGCTAGCCAAAAACATTCAGTACTTC.